These 29 T cell receptor beta chains were sequenced from one sample in a study of identical twins. From the 5' RACE reads, TCRdb called clonotypes with MiXCR, one entry per CDR3 protein. The sample includes roughly 290,000 distinct CDR3 sequences, 8.5% to 9.5% of them seen just once. These data also formed part of another study, on yellow fever vaccine responses in identical twins.

The sample was CD8+ T cells sorted from blood. These receptors came from a woman between 18 and 29 years old in good health.

The rearrangement uses TRBV20-1 and TRBJ2-7; D unresolved. The CDR3 totals 13 residues. Trimming took 3 bases from V and 3 from J, leaving 12 bases between them. The germline V gene has CDR1 DFQATT and CDR2 SNEGSKA (reference sequence). As DNA, the CDR3 is TGCAGTGCTAGTGAAACATCATACTACGAGCAGTACTTC. It specifies CSASETSYYEQYF.

The chain recombines TRBV20-1 with TRBJ2-7, with D uncertain. Germline-derived CDR1 and CDR2 are DFQATT and SNEGSKA (reference sequence). The V and J ends lost 0 bases and 0 bases respectively, with 12 bases between them. The CDR3 totals 15 residues. The CDR3 sequence: CSARDPVFSSYEQYF. The DNA for the CDR3 is TGCAGTGCTAGAGATCCCGTTTTCTCCTCCTACGAGCAGTACTTC.

This clonotype was recorded many times. The germline gene is not matched at one end of the junction; a read error may be the cause. The rearrangement uses TRBV7-7 and TRBJ2-1, with 8 bases fitting TRBD1. In germline, CDR1 is SSHAT, CDR2 FNYEAQ (reference sequence). The CDR3 covers 18 residues. The CDR3 DNA reads TGTGCTAGCAGCCCGGGAGTTGGGGGCAGGGGGCCCTACAATGAGCAGTTCTTC. Translated, it gives CASSPGVGGRGPYNEQFF.

A few counts support this clonotype. The chain couples TRBV5-1 to TRBJ2-7; D remains ambiguous. The CDR3 extends over 15 amino acids. The V gene lost 0 bases and the J gene lost 2 bases, with 12 bases spanning the gap. Germline lookup yields CDR1 SGHRS and CDR2 YFSETQ. Written as DNA, the CDR3 is TGCGCCAGCAGCTTGGTGCCTGAAACAGCCTACGAGCAGTACTTC. Translation: CASSLVPETAYEQYF.

This clonotype was observed at least ten times. The rearrangement links TRBV10-3 to TRBJ1-1, with D possibly TRBD1 on 5 matching bases. Per the germline V gene, CDR1 is ENHRY and CDR2 is SYGVKD. This CDR3 region has 14 residues. V shed 7 bases and J shed 3 bases, with 15 bases lying between them. CDR3 sequence: CAINSAGMDTEAFF. The CDR3 coding sequence is TGTGCCATCAACTCCGCAGGGATGGACACTGAAGCTTTCTTT.

This clonotype was counted between two and nine times. The chain has TRBV12-3 or TRBV12-4 and TRBJ2-3; D uncertain. Trimming took off 2 bases at V and 2 bases at J, with 8 bases between the two ends. The CDR3 totals 14 residues. CDR3 sequence (DNA): TGTGCCAGCAGTTTAATGTCCTCCACAGATACGCAGTATTTT. Translation: CASSLMSSTDTQYF.

This clonotype was seen more than once but under ten times. The CDR3 protein is CATREAGSSYNEQFF. CDR3 nucleotides: TGTGCCACCAGAGAAGCGGGGAGCTCCTACAATGAGCAGTTCTTC. The chain employs TRBV24-1 and TRBJ2-1, with TRBD2 matching 7 bases. Germline V gene sequence: CDR1 KGHDR, CDR2 SFDVKD. The CDR3 has 15 residues. V shed 7 bases and J 0 bases; nucleotides not matched to a gene: 5.

This clonotype came up many times. The chain combines TRBV29-1 with TRBJ1-2; TRBD1 is a possible D gene (6 bases). V was shortened by 7 bases and J by 7 bases, with 19 bases between the two germline ends. Germline CDR1 reads SQVTM; CDR2 reads ANQGSEA. This CDR3 has 13 residues. The CDR3 coding sequence is TGCAGCGCTATCGGAACACAGGGATTTGGCTACACCTTC. As protein: CSAIGTQGFGYTF.

Written as DNA, the CDR3 is TGCAGCGTTGTGGTGTCCGGGGAGCTGTTTTTT. Amino acids: CSVVVSGELFF. The chain has TRBV29-1 and TRBJ2-2; D gene uncertain. Germline V lookup: CDR1 SQVTM, CDR2 ANQGSEA. The germline V and J ends were trimmed by 4 bases and 6 bases, with 6 bases remaining between them. This CDR3 has 11 residues.

The rearrangement uses TRBV13 and TRBJ2-7; tentatively, D is TRBD1 (7 bases). The CDR3 spans 19 residues. CDR1 and CDR2 (germline): PRHDT, FYEKMQ (reference sequence). V lost 3 bases to trimming and J lost 0 bases, with 24 bases between them. This CDR3 is CASSFRQGGTPLSSYEQYF. The CDR3 DNA is TGTGCCAGCAGCTTTCGACAGGGCGGGACCCCCCTCAGCTCCTACGAGCAGTACTTC. Full variable domain (rest looked up from reference TRBV13 and TRBJ2-7): AAGVIQSPRHLIKEKRETATLKCYPIPRHDTVYWYQQGPGQDPQFLISFYEKMQSDKGSIPDRFSAQQFSDYHSELNMSSLELGDSALYFCASSFRQGGTPLSSYEQYFGPGTRLTVT.

This clonotype was observed once. The gene calls are TRBV7-9 and TRBJ2-3; the match to TRBD2 covers 7 bases. Germline V gene lookup returns CDR1 SEHNR and CDR2 FQNEAQ (reference sequence). The CDR3 extends over 14 amino acids. V shed 5 bases, J shed 4 bases, and the junction held 6 bases outside the gene matches. CDR3: CASSTGLDPDTQYF. The CDR3 region has the DNA TGTGCCAGCAGCACAGGACTAGACCCAGATACGCAGTATTTT.

The chain combines TRBV29-1 with TRBJ1-1; 8 nucleotides line up with TRBD1. CDR1 and CDR2 from the germline V gene are SQVTM and ANQGSEA. J gave up 3 bases and V 7 bases, and 7 bases lay outside the gene matches. There are 13 residues in the CDR3. DNA of the CDR3: TGCAGCGCTACTACAGGGGGGGACACTGAAGCTTTCTTT. It yields the protein CSATTGGDTEAFF.

The chain has TRBV7-6 and TRBJ2-7; 8 bases agree with TRBD1. This CDR3 comprises 16 residues. J lost 4 bases, V lost 1 base, and 9 bases had no gene match. The germline gives CDR1 SGHVS, CDR2 FNYEAQ. The CDR3 DNA is TGTGCCAGCAGCTTAGATATTGGGCAGGGGGCTTACGAGCAGTACTTC. Its translation: CASSLDIGQGAYEQYF.

This clonotype has a count of ten or more. The chain recombines TRBV6-2 or TRBV6-3 with TRBJ1-2, with D unresolved. Trimming took off 2 bases at V and 3 bases at J, with 4 bases between the two ends. CDR3 length: 12 residues. Germline V gene lookup returns CDR1 MNHEY and CDR2 SVGEGT. DNA of the CDR3: TGTGCCAGCAGTTACGGGCACTATGGCTACACCTTC. The encoded protein is CASSYGHYGYTF.

This clonotype came up a few times. The CDR3 DNA sequence: TGTGCCAGCAGCCAAGCGCCTAGCGGCCCTACGTATGAGCAGTTCTTC. It encodes CASSQAPSGPTYEQFF. The gene calls are TRBV3-1 and TRBJ2-1; 7 nucleotides align to TRBD2. This CDR3 has 16 amino acids. Germline lookup yields CDR1 LGHDT and CDR2 YNNKEL (reference sequence). V shed 1 base, J shed 8 bases, and the junction held 11 bases outside the gene matches.

This clonotype was seen a few times. The rearrangement joins TRBV27 to TRBJ2-3, with 8 bases lining up with TRBD1. V dropped 5 bases and J dropped 0; count of bases not matched to a gene: 7. Germline CDR1 MNHEY, CDR2 SMNVEV (reference sequence). The CDR3 covers 16 residues. Here the CDR3 reads CASSPRQGPSTDTQYF. In DNA form, the CDR3 reads TGTGCCAGCAGTCCCCGACAGGGGCCTAGCACAGATACGCAGTATTTT.

The chain employs TRBV2 and TRBJ1-2; the match to TRBD1 covers 7 bases. This CDR3 is 12 amino acids long. V shed 10 bases and J 6 bases; nucleotides not matched to a gene: 8. Germline CDR1 is SNHLY and CDR2 is FYNNEI. The CDR3, as DNA: TGTGCCATCGTAGACAGGGTAAATGGCTACACCTTC. Protein sequence: CAIVDRVNGYTF.

This clonotype appeared a few times. The rearrangement links TRBV7-9 to TRBJ2-7; possible D gene TRBD2, 6 bases. This CDR3 has 16 residues. Trimming took off 6 bases at V and 0 bases at J, with 18 bases between the two ends. CDR1 is SEHNR and CDR2 is FQNEAQ in the germline V gene (reference sequence). CDR3 loop: CASSSSWGESSYEQYF. The CDR3 nucleotides read TGTGCCAGCAGTTCAAGCTGGGGGGAAAGCTCCTACGAGCAGTACTTC.

This clonotype came up a few times. The genes are TRBV20-1 and TRBJ2-5; D uncertain. Germline V gene lookup returns CDR1 DFQATT and CDR2 SNEGSKA (reference sequence). The CDR3 totals 13 residues. V gave up 3 bases and J gave up 1 base, with 9 bases separating them. CDR3 in DNA: TGCAGTGCTAGGGCAGTCGGCCAAGAGACCCAGTACTTC. It specifies CSARAVGQETQYF.

In this sample, this clonotype turned up a few times. The chain recombines TRBV11-1 with TRBJ2-4; 8 bases match TRBD2. Germline values: CDR1 SGHAT, CDR2 FQDESV (reference sequence). Trimming removed 5 bases from V and 3 bases from J; junction bases left unmatched: 15. This CDR3 spans 18 amino acids. The CDR3 loop is CASSPRSEREFVKNIQYF. CDR3 nucleotides: TGTGCCAGCAGCCCCCGATCCGAGCGGGAGTTCGTCAAAAACATTCAGTACTTC. Filled out from reference TRBV11-1 and TRBJ2-4, the complete variable domain reads EAEVAQSPRYKITEKSQAVAFWCDPISGHATLYWYRQILGQGPELLVQFQDESVVDDSQLPKDRFSAERLKGVDSTLKIQPAELGDSAMYLCASSPRSEREFVKNIQYFGAGTRLSVL.

This clonotype has a handful of counts. The chain uses TRBV12-3 or TRBV12-4 and TRBJ2-5; a possible D gene is TRBD1 (6 bases). V lost 7 bases and J 1 base, leaving 13 bases between the germline ends. This CDR3 has 14 residues. CDR3 residues: CASTQWGPQETQYF. In nucleotides, the CDR3 is TGTGCCAGCACCCAGTGGGGGCCCCAAGAGACCCAGTACTTC.

This clonotype has ten or more counts. The chain has TRBV28 and TRBJ2-1; the match to TRBD1 covers 8 bases. The CDR3 loop spans 13 amino acids. Germline CDR1 reads MDHEN; CDR2 reads SYDVKM. With V trimmed by 7 bases and J by 5 bases, 4 bases remained unmatched. The CDR3 region has the DNA TGTGCCAGCACTACGACAGGGGACAATGAGCAGTTCTTC. It translates to CASTTTGDNEQFF.

This clonotype showed up many times. J is TRBJ2-3 and V is TRBV4-3; 7 bases match TRBD2. V lost 0 bases, J lost 4 bases, and 13 bases stayed unmatched. Per germline, CDR1 LGHNA and CDR2 YSLEER. The CDR3 runs to 18 residues. DNA of the CDR3: TGCGCCAGCAGCCAAGATCTTACAGGACTAGAAGTTCCAGATACGCAGTATTTT. As protein: CASSQDLTGLEVPDTQYF.

The table lists this clonotype with many counts. This chain links TRBV12-3 or TRBV12-4 with TRBJ2-3, with D perhaps being TRBD1 or TRBD2 (5 bases each). The V end was cut by 4 bases, the J end by 0 bases, with 11 bases between. The CDR3 is 15 residues long. The CDR3 loop is CASSSGPSSTDTQYF. The CDR3 DNA is TGTGCCAGCAGTTCGGGACCGTCTAGCACAGATACGCAGTATTTT.

This sequence joins TRBV6-2 or TRBV6-3 and TRBJ2-7; 9 positions match TRBD1. V shed 8 bases, J shed 5 bases, and the junction held 16 bases outside the gene matches. CDR1 MNHEY and CDR2 SVGEGT come from the germline V gene. The CDR3 is 16 residues long. CDR3 region: CASAKVRTGGVDEQYF. CDR3 DNA: TGTGCCAGCGCCAAAGTGAGAACAGGGGGCGTGGACGAGCAGTACTTC.

The chain has TRBV20-1 and TRBJ1-2, with D maybe TRBD1 (5 bases). CDR1 DFQATT and CDR2 SNEGSKA come from the germline V gene (reference sequence). Trimming pared 0 bases from V and 8 bases from J, leaving 16 bases between. The length of the CDR3 is 14 residues. In DNA, the CDR3 is TGCAGTGCTAGAGATTGGCAGGGTTCGAGAGGCTACACCTTC. Its protein product is CSARDWQGSRGYTF.

The chain carries TRBV10-2 and TRBJ1-1; 7 positions agree with TRBD1. Germline V gene data show CDR1 as WSHSY and CDR2 as SAAADI. The junction had 7 bases not matched to a gene; V was cut back by 3 bases and J by 3 bases. CDR3 length: 15 amino acids. As DNA, the CDR3 is TGCGCCAGCAGTGATGGAGGGGGCCGGTACACTGAAGCTTTCTTT. Translated, it gives CASSDGGGRYTEAFF.

The J gene is TRBJ2-5, the V gene TRBV29-1; D is undetermined. V dropped 5 bases and J dropped 9 bases, with 16 bases sitting between them. Germline V lookup: CDR1 SQVTM, CDR2 ANQGSEA. The CDR3 contains 12 residues. CDR3 protein: CSVFAVRMPQYF. The CDR3, as DNA: TGCAGCGTTTTTGCGGTCCGGATGCCCCAGTACTTC.

The chain is built from TRBV28 and TRBJ1-6, with TRBD1 as a possible D gene (6 bases). The CDR3 has 15 residues. Germline assignment: CDR1 MDHEN and CDR2 SYDVKM. The V end lost 4 bases, the J end lost 5 bases, and 12 bases lay between the germline ends. This chain's CDR3 is CASSSTQGNNSPLHF. In DNA, the CDR3 is TGTGCCAGCAGTTCGACACAGGGTAATAATTCACCCCTCCACTTT.